These 17 T cell receptor beta chains originate from one sample sequenced in a study of shared T cell receptors in the human thymus. Libraries were prepared by immunoSEQ multiplex PCR; TCRdb keeps only in-frame clonotypes and omits some of them. The table includes about 660,000 clones, approximately 87% detected once. In addition, the sample was reused for a study of human thymus T cells.

The specimen sequenced was thymocytes. The receptors were gathered from a boy under two years old with a congenital heart defect.

V and J are TRBV28 and TRBJ2-2; 8 nucleotides align to TRBD1. Germline-derived CDR1 and CDR2 are MDHEN and SYDVKM. This CDR3 is built from 18 residues. V dropped 5 bases and J dropped 4; count of bases not matched to a gene: 15. The CDR3 DNA reads TGTGCCAGCAGTCATATTTCCCCGGGCAGGGGGCTCACCGGGGAGCTGTTTTTT. Translated: CASSHISPGRGLTGELFF.

The chain is built from TRBV15 and TRBJ2-3, with 10 positions matching TRBD1. V lost 8 bases and J lost 5; bases outside the gene matches: 10. CDR1 is LNHNV, CDR2 YYDKDF, per germline (reference sequence). The CDR3 runs to 15 residues. As DNA, the CDR3 is TGTGCCACCTCACCCGACAGGGGGCCGGAAGATACGCAGTATTTT. This encodes CATSPDRGPEDTQYF.

Worth noting for this clone: Compared with germline, one end of the junction differs, possibly owing to a read error. The rearrangement joins TRBV30 to TRBJ2-7; no clear D. The germline V gene has CDR1 GTSNPN and CDR2 SVGIG (reference sequence). The CDR3 runs 11 residues. Written as DNA, the CDR3 is TGTGCCTGGAGTGTACCCTCAGAGGAGAGGTTC. As protein: CAWSVPSEERF.

This chain joins TRBV5-1 and TRBJ2-1; D ambiguous. Trimming stripped 6 bases from V and 7 bases from J, with 8 bases between. This CDR3 comprises 11 residues. Germline loops: CDR1 SGHRS, CDR2 YFSETQ. The CDR3 is CASTVSNEQFF. In nucleotides, the CDR3 is TGCGCCAGCACGGTTTCGAATGAGCAGTTCTTC. The whole variable domain, remainder taken from reference TRBV5-1 and TRBJ2-1, is KAGVTQTPRYLIKTRGQQVTLSCSPISGHRSVSWYQQTPGQGLQFLFEYFSETQRNKGNFPGRFSGRQFSNSRSEMNVSTLELGDSALYLCASTVSNEQFFGPGTRLTVL.

The gene calls are TRBV4-3 and TRBJ2-1, with 7 bases aligning to TRBD2. With V trimmed by 0 bases and J by 7 bases, 9 bases remained unmatched. The CDR3 covers 16 residues. The germline CDR1 and CDR2 sequences are LGHNA and YSLEER. Here the CDR3 DNA reads TGCGCCAGCAGCCAAGATGGCCTAGCGGACCAAAATGAGCAGTTCTTC. Translating it yields CASSQDGLADQNEQFF.

The chain carries TRBV6-5 and TRBJ1-2; 10 nucleotides agree with TRBD1. The CDR3 runs to 15 residues. J was trimmed by 4 bases and V by 0 bases; bases with no gene match: 2. Germline lookup yields CDR1 MNHEY and CDR2 SVGAGI. The CDR3 reads CASSYSRTGGYGYTF. In nucleotides, the CDR3 is TGTGCCAGCAGTTACTCAAGGACAGGGGGCTATGGCTACACCTTC.

The chain has TRBV7-8 and TRBJ2-1, with D maybe TRBD2 (5 bases). Germline CDR1 and CDR2: SGHVS and FQNEAQ. The CDR3 is 13 residues long. V was shortened by 5 bases and J by 7 bases, with 12 bases between the two germline ends. CDR3: CASSLSATNEQFF. The CDR3, as DNA: TGTGCCAGCAGCCTTAGCGCTACAAATGAGCAGTTCTTC.

V and J are TRBV7-2 and TRBJ2-3, with 15 bases matching TRBD2. Germline V CDR1 and CDR2: SGHTA, FQGNSA. The CDR3 totals 16 residues. V shed 6 bases, J shed 4 bases, and the junction held 5 bases outside the gene matches. CDR3 DNA: TGTGCCAGCAGAGAGGGACTAGCGGGGGGCCCAGATACGCAGTATTTT. Its translation: CASREGLAGGPDTQYF.

CDR3 in amino acids: CASSSEEAKNIQYF. The CDR3 coding sequence is TGTGCCAGCAGCTCCGAGGAGGCCAAAAACATTCAGTACTTC. This sequence joins TRBV7-9 and TRBJ2-4; no reliable D call. CDR3 length equals 14 residues. The V gene's germline CDR1 is SEHNR and CDR2 FQNEAQ (reference sequence). Trimming took off 4 bases at V and 1 base at J, with 8 bases between the two ends.

The chain uses TRBV5-6 and TRBJ1-2; the match to TRBD1 covers 7 bases. From germline, CDR1 is SGHDT and CDR2 YYEEEE. Trimming took 1 base from V and 7 from J; bases not matched to a gene: 13. This CDR3 has 16 amino acids. In DNA form, the CDR3 reads TGTGCCAGCAGCTTGCGGCCGGGACAGCAGGTCTCTGGCTACACCTTC. This translates into CASSLRPGQQVSGYTF.

V is TRBV19 and J is TRBJ1-2, with D maybe TRBD1 (6 bases). Looked up from germline, CDR1 is LNHDA and CDR2 is SQIVND (reference sequence). The CDR3 has 14 amino acids. V dropped 6 bases and J dropped 0 bases, with 11 bases sitting between them. This CDR3 is CASRDSDPNYGYTF. CDR3 nucleotide sequence: TGTGCCAGTAGGGACAGTGATCCTAACTATGGCTACACCTTC.

The chain combines TRBV10-2 with TRBJ2-3, with TRBD1 as a possible D gene (6 bases). Trimming stripped 6 bases from V and 6 bases from J, with 7 bases between. Germline values: CDR1 WSHSY, CDR2 SAAADI. CDR3 length equals 11 residues. DNA of the CDR3: TGCGCCAGCAGAACAGGGGATACGCAGTATTTT. This codes for CASRTGDTQYF.

The chain joins TRBV4-2 to TRBJ2-7, with a weak D call TRBD1 (5 bases). CDR3 length: 16 residues. V was shortened by 5 bases and J by 2 bases, with 19 bases between the two germline ends. Germline V gene data show CDR1 as LGHNA and CDR2 as YNFKEQ. This CDR3 reads CASSTPNRRTPYEQYF. The CDR3 nucleotides are TGTGCCAGCAGCACGCCAAACAGGCGAACCCCCTACGAGCAGTACTTC.

The chain recombines TRBV6-1 with TRBJ2-7; a weak D match, TRBD1 (6 bases). CDR1 and CDR2 (germline): MNHNS, SASEGT. Trimming took 4 bases from V and 3 from J, leaving 19 bases between them. The CDR3 contains 16 residues. The CDR3 is CASSGPGTSTDYEQYF. The CDR3 bases are TGTGCCAGCAGTGGTCCCGGGACATCAACCGACTACGAGCAGTACTTC.

V usage is TRBV27 and J usage is TRBJ2-5, with D perhaps TRBD1 (5 bases). Trimming removed 6 bases from V and 5 bases from J, with 16 bases in between. The germline V gene encodes CDR1 MNHEY and CDR2 SMNVEV (reference sequence). The CDR3 is made up of 14 amino acids. The chain's CDR3 is CASSPGRGRETQYF. CDR3 sequence (DNA): TGTGCCAGCAGCCCGGGTAGGGGAAGGGAGACCCAGTACTTC.

This chain joins TRBV11-2 and TRBJ2-1; 8 positions agree with TRBD2. The V gene end was trimmed by 5 bases and the J gene end by 0 bases; junction bases not matched to a gene: 6. Germline CDR1 SGHAT, CDR2 FQNNGV. The CDR3 is 16 residues long. CDR3 sequence: CASSTRTSHSYNEQFF. The CDR3 DNA reads as TGTGCCAGCAGCACCAGGACTAGCCACTCCTACAATGAGCAGTTCTTC.

On this clone itself: Other DNA sequences within the sample encode an identical CDR3. The chain couples TRBV7-2 to TRBJ2-5, with D tentatively TRBD2 (6 bases). Germline lookup yields CDR1 SGHTA and CDR2 FQGNSA. This CDR3 has 13 residues. Trimming stripped 0 bases from V and 4 bases from J, with 6 bases between. The CDR3 nucleotides read TGTGCCAGCAGCTTAGCGGGGGGAGAGACCCAGTACTTC. This encodes CASSLAGGETQYF.